These 7 T cell receptor beta chains were all obtained from the same sample, sequenced in a study of cytomegalovirus exposure and HLA in healthy donors. The PCR employed 60 Vbeta primers together with 13 Jbeta primers. The protocol was immunoSEQ multiplex PCR, while the TCRdb copy is restricted to in-frame clones and leaves out a portion. The data show 150,000 to 200,000 clones, roughly 77% seen once. Sequenced input: PBMCs. These receptors came from a man aged 50 to 60 in good health and CMV-seropositive.

The V gene is TRBV19, the J gene TRBJ2-2, with 10 bases lining up with TRBD2. The CDR3 consists of 15 residues. The V segment lost 2 bases and the J segment 7 bases; nucleotides outside the gene matches: 4. From germline, CDR1 is LNHDA and CDR2 SQIVND (reference sequence). The CDR3 nucleotides are TGTGCCAGTAGTATAAGCGGGGGGGAGGACGGGGAGCTGTTTTTT. Protein product: CASSISGGEDGELFF.

In this sample, this clone turned up once. The V call is TRBV7-3, the J call TRBJ1-2, with no clear D. Germline assignment: CDR1 SGHTA and CDR2 FQGTGA. V was trimmed by 0 bases and J by 6 bases, leaving 17 bases between them. The CDR3 length is 16 residues. The CDR3: CASSLTTGRNLDGYTF. CDR3 coding DNA: TGTGCCAGCAGCTTAACAACTGGGAGGAACTTGGATGGCTACACCTTC.

V and J are TRBV7-3 and TRBJ2-1; no clear D. There are 12 residues in the CDR3. Per the germline V gene, CDR1 is SGHTA and CDR2 is FQGTGA. V lost 2 bases and J lost 5, with 4 bases in between. The CDR3 region has the DNA TGTGCCAGCAGCTTACGGGACAATGAGCAGTTCTTC. This gives the protein CASSLRDNEQFF. Variable domain in full (rest from reference TRBV7-3 and TRBJ2-1): GAGVSQTPSNKVTEKGKYVELRCDPISGHTALYWYRQSLGQGPEFLIYFQGTGAADDSGLPNDRFFAVRPEGSVSTLKIQRTERGDSAVYLCASSLRDNEQFFGPGTRLTVL.

The rearrangement uses TRBV4-2 and TRBJ1-1, with D uncertain. CDR1 LGHNA and CDR2 YNFKEQ come from the germline V gene. V lost 4 bases and J 7 bases, leaving 10 bases between the germline ends. This CDR3 contains 12 residues. The DNA for the CDR3 is TGTGCCAGCAGCCCGGGGTTTCATGAAGCTTTCTTT. This codes for CASSPGFHEAFF.

Only one count was recorded for this clone. The chain combines TRBV6-5 with TRBJ2-3, with D possibly TRBD2 on 6 matching bases. Per the germline V gene, CDR1 is MNHEY and CDR2 is SVGAGI. The CDR3 is 14 residues long. V shed 6 bases and J shed 5 bases, with 15 bases lying between them. CDR3 DNA sequence: TGTGCCAGCAGGGGCGGGGTCGGGGTAGATACGCAGTATTTT. It codes for CASRGGVGVDTQYF.

The rearrangement links TRBV28 to TRBJ1-2, with 9 bases identical to TRBD1. Per germline, CDR1 MDHEN and CDR2 SYDVKM. The CDR3 runs 16 residues. With 6 bases clipped from V and 5 bases from J, the junction kept 13 bases outside the gene matches. The CDR3 DNA follows: TGTGCCAGCAGACCCTCGCGGGACAGGGTTCTTTATGGCTACACCTTC. Translated, it gives CASRPSRDRVLYGYTF.

V gene TRBV28 combines with J gene TRBJ2-1; tentatively, D is TRBD1 (5 bases). The length of the CDR3 is 14 residues. Germline assignment: CDR1 MDHEN and CDR2 SYDVKM. Deletions cut 5 bases from V and 5 bases from J, with 13 bases between. CDR3 coding DNA: TGTGCCAGCAGTCTCCGCCAAGGGGACAATGAGCAGTTCTTC. Translating gives CASSLRQGDNEQFF.